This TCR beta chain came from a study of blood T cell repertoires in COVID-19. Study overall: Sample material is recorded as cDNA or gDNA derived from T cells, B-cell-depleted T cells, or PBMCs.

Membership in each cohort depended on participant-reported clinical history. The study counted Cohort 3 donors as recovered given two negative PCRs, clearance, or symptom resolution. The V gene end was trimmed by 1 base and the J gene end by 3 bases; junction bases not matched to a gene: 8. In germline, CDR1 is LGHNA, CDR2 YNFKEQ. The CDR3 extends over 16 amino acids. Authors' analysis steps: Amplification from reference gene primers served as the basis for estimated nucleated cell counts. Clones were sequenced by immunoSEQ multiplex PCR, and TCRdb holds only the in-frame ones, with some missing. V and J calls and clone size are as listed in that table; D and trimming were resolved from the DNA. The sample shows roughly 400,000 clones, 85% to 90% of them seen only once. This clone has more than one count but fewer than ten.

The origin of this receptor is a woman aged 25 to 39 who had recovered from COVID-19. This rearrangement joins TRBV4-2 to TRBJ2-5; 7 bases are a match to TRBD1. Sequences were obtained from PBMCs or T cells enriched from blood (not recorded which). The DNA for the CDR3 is TGTGCCAGCAGCCAAGGTTCCAGCGGACAGGAAGAGACCCAGTACTTC. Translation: CASSQGSSGQEETQYF.